Below, one T cell receptor (beta chain) is given with its context. This specimen comes from a study of blood T cell repertoires in COVID-19. Study-level background: Italy, Spain and the United States were the sources of the convalescent and acute COVID-19 samples.

Per the original methods: Amplification of reference gene primers provided the estimated nucleated cell counts. The method was immunoSEQ multiplex PCR; TCRdb's version includes in-frame clones alone and lacks a portion of them. V and J calls and clone size come straight from that table; D and trimming were deduced from the DNA. This table holds 150,000 to 200,000 clones, about 88% found once. The V end lost 6 bases, the J end lost 1 base, and 9 bases lay between the germline ends. Germline V gene sequence: CDR1 SNHLY, CDR2 FYNNEI. CDR3 length: 13 amino acids. This TCR came from a man in his forties with acute or convalescent COVID-19. The sequenced material came from peripheral blood. The chain carries TRBV2 and TRBJ1-1; D possibly corresponds to TRBD1 (6 bases). The CDR3 sequence: CASRIRGNTEAFF. CDR3 DNA sequence: TGTGCCAGCAGAATCAGGGGGAACACTGAAGCTTTCTTT.